This T cell receptor (beta chain) emerged from a study of STAT5B mutations in CD4+ large granular lymphocyte leukemia. Points from the study as a whole: Data were not HLA-matched across samples. Compared with healthy controls (2/35), patient top clones favored TRBV06 (8/27).

TCRdb's table, derived via immunoSEQ multiplex PCR, lists solely in-frame clones and lacks some. Among 37,000 or so clones listed, roughly 84% were seen once. In germline, CDR1 is KGHSH, CDR2 LQKENI. V shed 0 bases and J 5 bases; nucleotides not matched to a gene: 6. The CDR3 has 15 amino acids. This clone was recorded a few times. Its antigen is currently unknown. The sequenced sample was CD4+ T cells from blood buffy coats. This clonotype originated in a human donor in good health. V and J are TRBV18 and TRBJ1-1; 7 nucleotides match TRBD1. CDR3 nucleotide sequence: TGTGCCAGCTCACCACCGAACAGGGGAGAAACTGAAGCTTTCTTT. Translated, it gives CASSPPNRGETEAFF. Using reference TRBV18 and TRBJ1-1 for the parts outside the CDR3, the full variable domain is NAGVMQNPRHLVRRRGQEARLRCSPMKGHSHVYWYRQLPEEGLKFMVYLQKENIIDESGMPKERFSAEFPKEGPSILRIQQVVRGDSAAYFCASSPPNRGETEAFFGQGTRLTVV.